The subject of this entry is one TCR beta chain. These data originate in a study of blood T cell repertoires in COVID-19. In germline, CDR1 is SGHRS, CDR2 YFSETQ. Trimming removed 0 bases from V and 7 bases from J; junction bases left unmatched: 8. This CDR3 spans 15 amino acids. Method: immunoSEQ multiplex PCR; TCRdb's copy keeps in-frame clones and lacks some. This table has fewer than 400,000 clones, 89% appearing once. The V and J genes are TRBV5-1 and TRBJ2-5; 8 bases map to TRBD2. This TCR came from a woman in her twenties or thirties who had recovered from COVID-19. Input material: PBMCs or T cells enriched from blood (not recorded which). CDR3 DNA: TGCGCCAGCAGCTTGGCTGGCGGGAGGATCGTGACCCAGTACTTC. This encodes CASSLAGGRIVTQYF.